The entry that follows covers one T cell receptor (beta chain) sequence. No antigen is known for it. These data are taken from a study of glioma-infiltrating T cells. Study-level findings and limits: Above-expected tissue-blood divergence occurred in all gliomas, most in low-grade ones. CDR3 overlap between tissue and blood was very small.

The iRepertoire nested amplicon-rescue multiplex PCR amplified TCR alpha and beta CDR3s from RNA. Input was roughly 85-400 ng of tissue mRNA or PBMC total RNA. MiXCR was run by TCRdb on the multiplex PCR reads, yielding one entry per CDR3 protein. The sample includes over 80,000 distinct CDR3 sequences, 35% to 45% of them seen just once. This TCR derives from a human donor with low-grade glioma or glioblastoma, undergoing nonglioma brain surgery, or in good health (not recorded which). The sequencing input was glioma tissue, nonneoplastic brain tissue, or PBMCs (not recorded which).

The CDR3, as DNA: TGTGCCAGCACCGCCGGTCGCACAGATACGCAGTATTTT. Encoded protein: CASTAGRTDTQYF. The V call is TRBV6-2 or TRBV6-3, the J call TRBJ2-3, with D unresolved. Trimming took 7 bases from V and 1 from J, leaving 9 bases between them. The CDR3 spans 13 residues. CDR1 is MNHEY and CDR2 is SVGEGT in the germline V gene.